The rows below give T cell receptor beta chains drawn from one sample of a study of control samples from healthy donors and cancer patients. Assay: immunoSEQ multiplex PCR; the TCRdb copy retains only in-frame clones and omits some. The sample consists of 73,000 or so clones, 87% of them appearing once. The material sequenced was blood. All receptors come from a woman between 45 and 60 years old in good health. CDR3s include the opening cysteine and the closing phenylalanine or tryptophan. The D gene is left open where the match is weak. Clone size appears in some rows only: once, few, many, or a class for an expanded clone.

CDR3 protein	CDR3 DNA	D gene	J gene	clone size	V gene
CASSPLQGDEGYTF	TGTGCCAGCTCACCCTTGCAAGGGGACGAGGGCTACACCTTC	NA	TRBJ1-2	NA	TRBV18
CASSLSGGTQYF	TGTGCCAGCAGTTTATCGGGCGGGACCCAGTACTTC	NA	TRBJ2-5	NA	TRBV27
CASSGTGQGAEKLFF	TGTGCCAGCAGTGGAACGGGACAGGGTGCTGAAAAACTGTTTTTT	TRBD1	TRBJ1-4	NA	TRBV27
CASSPARGGEQYF	TGTGCCAGCTCACCAGCCAGGGGAGGCGAGCAGTACTTC	NA	TRBJ2-7	NA	TRBV18
CASTATASSYEQYF	TGTGCCAGTACCGCGACAGCGAGCTCCTACGAGCAGTACTTC	NA	TRBJ2-7	NA	TRBV19
CASSLSMGQGFGNEKLFF	TGCGCCAGCAGCCTAAGCATGGGACAGGGGTTTGGTAATGAAAAACTGTTTTTT	TRBD1	TRBJ1-4	few	TRBV4-1
CASSQVTGDLNYEQYF	TGTGCCAGCAGCCAAGTGACAGGGGATTTGAACTACGAGCAGTACTTC	TRBD1	TRBJ2-7	NA	TRBV14
CASSLWGGVAYEQYF	TGTGCCAGCAGCCTGTGGGGGGGGGTTGCCTACGAGCAGTACTTC	TRBD2	TRBJ2-7	NA	TRBV4-2
CAWSPGLAGEKLFF	TGTGCCTGGAGCCCAGGACTCGCGGGGGAAAAACTGTTTTTT	NA	TRBJ1-4	NA	TRBV30
CASSPPGYEQYF	TGTGCCAGTTCCCCTCCGGGTTACGAGCAGTACTTC	NA	TRBJ2-7	NA	TRBV19
CASSLGANTGELFF	TGTGCCAGCAGCTTAGGGGCGAACACCGGGGAGCTGTTTTTT	NA	TRBJ2-2	NA	TRBV7-6
CAGSFAVSSETQYF	TGTGCCGGCAGCTTCGCAGTCAGCTCAGAGACCCAGTACTTC	NA	TRBJ2-5	NA	TRBV11-1
CASSQVTGSIYEQYF	TGTGCCAGCAGCCAAGTCACCGGGAGCATCTACGAGCAGTACTTC	NA	TRBJ2-7	NA	TRBV3-1/TRBV3-2
CASSPLPQTWLRSYNEQFF	TGCGCCAGCAGCCCGCTACCACAGACGTGGTTGCGCTCCTACAATGAGCAGTTCTTC	NA	TRBJ2-1	once	TRBV5-1
CASSYRGERGNTEAFF	TGCGCCAGCAGCTACAGGGGGGAACGGGGGAACACTGAAGCTTTCTTT	TRBD1	TRBJ1-1	few	TRBV5-1
CASSLAGEVVGYGYTF	TGCGCCAGCAGCTTGGCCGGGGAGGTGGTCGGGTATGGCTACACCTTC	NA	TRBJ1-2	NA	TRBV5-1
CASSFRPEYGYTF	TGTGCCAGCAGCTTTCGGCCAGAATATGGCTACACCTTC	NA	TRBJ1-2	NA	TRBV5-8
CASSAGMSALHF	TGTGCCAGCAGCGCGGGGATGTCGGCCCTCCACTTT	NA	TRBJ1-6	few	TRBV5-5
CATSRDGGAVNEKLFF	TGTGCCACCAGCAGAGACGGCGGGGCCGTCAATGAAAAACTGTTTTTT	NA	TRBJ1-4	NA	TRBV15
CASSPISGILTDTQYF	TGTGCCAGCAGTCCGATTAGCGGAATCCTCACAGATACGCAGTATTTT	NA	TRBJ2-3	NA	TRBV27
CASSQPRGGGHGYTF	TGCGCCAGCAGTCAACCACGTGGGGGGGGCCATGGCTACACCTTC	NA	TRBJ1-2	NA	TRBV23-1
CASSLGSGQANTEAFF	TGTGCCAGCAGCTTAGGTTCAGGACAGGCTAACACTGAAGCTTTCTTT	TRBD1	TRBJ1-1	NA	TRBV7-6
CASTLPGLAGESYEQYF	TGTGCCAGCACCCTTCCGGGACTAGCGGGAGAGTCCTACGAGCAGTACTTC	TRBD2	TRBJ2-7	NA	TRBV7-2
CASSSAGQGPLEQYF	TGTGCCAGCAGCTCCGCGGGACAGGGTCCTTTGGAGCAGTACTTC	TRBD1	TRBJ2-7	NA	TRBV5-5
CASSEYSPGEKAFF	TGTGCCAGCAGTGAATATAGCCCGGGGGAGAAAGCTTTCTTT	NA	TRBJ1-1	NA	TRBV25-1
CASSDDSSGNDTQYF	TGTGCCAGCAGTGATGATTCTAGCGGGAACGATACGCAGTATTTT	TRBD2	TRBJ2-3	NA	TRBV2
CASSPDRAGNTIYF	TGTGCCAGCAGCCCGGACAGGGCTGGAAACACCATATATTTT	TRBD1	TRBJ1-3	NA	TRBV6-6
CASSDSDRARNSPLHF	TGTGCCAGCAGTGATTCGGACAGGGCGAGGAATTCACCCCTCCACTTT	TRBD1	TRBJ1-6	once	TRBV6-1
CSVAMGRTGENTEAFF	TGCAGCGTGGCCATGGGTCGGACAGGGGAGAACACTGAAGCTTTCTTT	TRBD1	TRBJ1-1	NA	TRBV29-1
CASSEFMGSTDTQYF	TGTGCCAGCAGTGAATTTATGGGCAGCACAGATACGCAGTATTTT	NA	TRBJ2-3	NA	TRBV6-1
CASALAVPSTDTQYF	TGCGCCAGCGCCTTAGCGGTACCGAGCACAGATACGCAGTATTTT	NA	TRBJ2-3	NA	TRBV5-1
CASSLARDSRGLYGYTF	TGCGCCAGCAGCTTGGCCCGGGACAGTCGGGGGCTCTATGGCTACACCTTC	TRBD1	TRBJ1-2	NA	TRBV5-1